These 17 T cell receptor beta chains came from one sample sequenced in a study of OX40 agonist ivuxolimab in advanced cancers. The data were produced by immunoSEQ multiplex PCR, yet TCRdb's version contains in-frame clones alone and is incomplete. The repertoire holds some 70,000 clones, with around 93% as singletons. The material was CD4+ or CD8+ T cells sorted from blood, obtained in a trial of the OX40 agonist ivuxolimab. Source of these receptors: an adult with an advanced solid tumor such as melanoma, head and neck, liver or kidney cancer.

The V call is TRBV18, the J call TRBJ2-5; 10 positions match TRBD1. The CDR3 extends over 18 amino acids. CDR1 and CDR2 from the germline V gene are KGHSH and LQKENI. The ends lost 3 bases at V and 2 bases at J; junction bases unmatched: 12. The CDR3 DNA reads as TGTGCCAGCTCACCTAACGAAGGGACAGGGGTTTTTCAAGAGACCCAGTACTTC. Translation: CASSPNEGTGVFQETQYF.

The chain uses TRBV7-3 and TRBJ2-6, with D unclear. The CDR3 has 15 residues. The V end lost 5 bases, the J end lost 0 bases, and 8 bases lay between the germline ends. Germline V gene data show CDR1 as SGHTA and CDR2 as FQGTGA. The CDR3: CASSQVSSGANVLTF. For the CDR3, the DNA is TGTGCCAGCAGCCAAGTCAGCTCTGGGGCCAACGTCCTGACTTTC.

This sequence joins TRBV19 and TRBJ2-5, with TRBD2 identical over 13 bases. Trimming cost V 7 bases and J 5 bases; bases outside gene matches: 10. Per germline, CDR1 LNHDA and CDR2 SQIVND (reference sequence). The CDR3 sequence is 16 residues long. The CDR3 reads CASNNPGTSGTETQYF. The CDR3 nucleotides are TGTGCCAGTAACAACCCCGGGACTAGCGGGACTGAGACCCAGTACTTC.

The chain has TRBV20-1 and TRBJ1-1; D is unclear. CDR1 DFQATT and CDR2 SNEGSKA come from the germline V gene (reference sequence). The CDR3 length is 11 residues. Trimming left V 6 bases short and J 1 base short, with 6 bases between. CDR3 coding DNA: TGCAGTGCAAAGGGGAACACTGAAGCTTTCTTT. This sequence encodes CSAKGNTEAFF.

The V call is TRBV7-8, the J call TRBJ2-7, with D perhaps being TRBD1 or TRBD2 (5 bases each). CDR1 SGHVS and CDR2 FQNEAQ come from the germline V gene. This CDR3 has 15 amino acids. V was pared by 2 bases and J by 0 bases, with 11 bases between. Here the CDR3 reads CASSLREGTSYEQYF. CDR3 coding DNA: TGTGCCAGCAGCTTAAGGGAAGGGACCTCCTACGAGCAGTACTTC.

The chain uses TRBV6-5 and TRBJ1-1; D is undetermined. In germline, CDR1 is MNHEY, CDR2 SVGAGI. The CDR3 consists of 12 residues. The ends were cut back, 5 bases at V and 8 bases at J, with 12 bases in the middle. The CDR3 here is CASSQPKKEAFF. Here the CDR3 DNA reads TGTGCCAGCAGTCAGCCGAAAAAGGAAGCTTTCTTT.

The V and J genes are TRBV19 and TRBJ1-5; D gene ambiguous. The V end was cut by 7 bases, the J end by 4 bases, with 14 bases between. This CDR3 has 14 amino acids. Per the germline V gene, CDR1 is LNHDA and CDR2 is SQIVND (reference sequence). The chain's CDR3 is CASNFGQANQPQHF. As DNA, the CDR3 is TGTGCCAGTAACTTCGGGCAGGCTAATCAGCCCCAGCATTTT. The full variable domain, completed using reference TRBV19 and TRBJ1-5, is DGGITQSPKYLFRKEGQNVTLSCEQNLNHDAMYWYRQDPGQGLRLIYYSQIVNDFQKGDIAEGYSVSREKKESFPLTVTSAQKNPTAFYLCASNFGQANQPQHFGDGTRLSIL.

The gene calls are TRBV19 and TRBJ1-2; TRBD1 might be the D (5 bases). Germline V gives CDR1 LNHDA, CDR2 SQIVND (reference sequence). The CDR3 has 15 residues. V lost 3 bases, J lost 6 bases, and 17 bases lay in between. CDR3 protein: CASSIPAGQVNGYTF. CDR3 DNA: TGTGCCAGTAGTATCCCCGCCGGACAAGTCAATGGCTACACCTTC.

This clone has a single count. The J gene is TRBJ1-1, the V gene TRBV2; the D is unclear. The germline gives CDR1 SNHLY, CDR2 FYNNEI. V was clipped by 4 bases and J by 4 bases, with 16 bases between them. The CDR3 consists of 15 residues. The CDR3 here is CASSGSTLGSTEAFF. The CDR3 region has the DNA TGTGCCAGCAGTGGATCTACCCTTGGGAGCACTGAAGCTTTCTTT. Filled out from reference TRBV2 and TRBJ1-1, the complete variable domain reads EPEVTQTPSHQVTQMGQEVILRCVPISNHLYFYWYRQILGQKVEFLVSFYNNEISEKSEIFDDQFSVERPDGSNFTLKIRSTKLEDSAMYFCASSGSTLGSTEAFFGQGTRLTVV.

This clone has more than one count but fewer than ten. This chain joins TRBV11-3 and TRBJ2-1, with 12 bases identical to TRBD2. The junction had 2 bases not matched to a gene; V was cut back by 5 bases and J by 3 bases. The length of the CDR3 is 15 residues. The germline CDR1 and CDR2 sequences are SGHNT and YENEEA. The CDR3 nucleotides are TGTGCCAGCAGCCCACTAGCGGGAGGCTACAATGAGCAGTTCTTC. Protein: CASSPLAGGYNEQFF.

V usage is TRBV6-5 and J usage is TRBJ1-2; D remains ambiguous. Trimming stripped 6 bases from V and 5 bases from J, with 16 bases between. The CDR3 runs to 14 residues. From germline, CDR1 is MNHEY and CDR2 SVGAGI. Here the CDR3 DNA reads TGTGCCAGCAGACCAGTCGGGGTACGGTATGGCTACACCTTC. This encodes CASRPVGVRYGYTF.

V is TRBV6-6 and J is TRBJ2-2; D is unclear. The CDR3 extends over 14 amino acids. V was pared by 8 bases and J by 0 bases, with 10 bases between. Germline V CDR1 and CDR2: MNHNY, SVGAGI (reference sequence). This CDR3 is CASRRDSNTGELFF. The CDR3 region has the DNA TGTGCCAGCCGTAGGGATTCGAACACCGGGGAGCTGTTTTTT.

The chain is built from TRBV6-1 and TRBJ1-4; D is uncertain. Germline V gene lookup returns CDR1 MNHNS and CDR2 SASEGT. This CDR3 has 14 amino acids. The ends were cut back, 6 bases at V and 7 bases at J, with 15 bases in the middle. The CDR3 loop is CASSSRGESEKLFF. The CDR3 nucleotides read TGTGCCAGCAGCTCTCGCGGGGAATCTGAAAAACTGTTTTTT.

The rearrangement joins TRBV5-6 to TRBJ2-3, with 7 bases lining up with TRBD2. With V trimmed by 4 bases and J by 2 bases, 7 bases remained unmatched. The CDR3 has 15 residues. Germline-derived CDR1 and CDR2 are SGHDT and YYEEEE. CDR3 loop: CASSLGGTATDTQYF. The CDR3 DNA is TGTGCCAGCAGCCTCGGGGGGACCGCCACAGATACGCAGTATTTT.

This CDR3 reads CASSPPGQGMNTEAFF. The CDR3 DNA reads TGTGCCAGCTCACCCCCGGGACAGGGGATGAACACTGAAGCTTTCTTT. The J gene is TRBJ1-1, the V gene TRBV18, with 10 positions matching TRBD1. The V gene end was trimmed by 3 bases and the J gene end by 0 bases; junction bases not matched to a gene: 4. Germline V CDR1 and CDR2: KGHSH, LQKENI. This CDR3 has 16 residues.

The V call is TRBV30, the J call TRBJ2-3; D gene ambiguous. Trimming pared 2 bases from V and 3 bases from J, leaving 12 bases between. Germline V gene lookup returns CDR1 GTSNPN and CDR2 SVGIG (reference sequence). This CDR3 is 14 amino acids long. Here the CDR3 reads CAWSTSPATDTQYF. CDR3 DNA sequence: TGTGCCTGGAGTACCTCCCCAGCGACAGATACGCAGTATTTT.

The J gene is TRBJ2-7, the V gene TRBV7-3, with 10 bases matching TRBD1. The trim removed 3 bases at V and 5 bases at J, leaving 4 bases unmatched. Germline V lookup: CDR1 SGHTA, CDR2 FQGTGA. The CDR3 runs 14 residues. The DNA of the CDR3 is TGTGCCAGCAGCTTTGGGACAGGGGAGAACGAGCAGTACTTC. This translates into CASSFGTGENEQYF.